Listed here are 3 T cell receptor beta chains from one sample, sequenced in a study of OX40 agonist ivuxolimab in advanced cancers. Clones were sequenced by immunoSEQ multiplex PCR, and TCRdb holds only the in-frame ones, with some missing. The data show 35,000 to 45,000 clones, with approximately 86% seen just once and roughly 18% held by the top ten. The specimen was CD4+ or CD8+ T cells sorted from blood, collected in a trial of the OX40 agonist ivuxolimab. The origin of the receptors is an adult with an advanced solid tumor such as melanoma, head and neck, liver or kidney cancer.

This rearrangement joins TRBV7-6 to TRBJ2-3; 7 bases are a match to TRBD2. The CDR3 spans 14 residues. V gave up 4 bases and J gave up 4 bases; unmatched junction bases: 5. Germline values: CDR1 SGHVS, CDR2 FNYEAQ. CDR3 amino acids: CASSWGGFADTQYF. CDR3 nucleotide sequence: TGTGCCAGCAGCTGGGGGGGGTTCGCAGATACGCAGTATTTT.

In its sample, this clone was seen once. CDR3 nucleotides: TGTGCCAGCAGCTTAGTTGGTCAAGCCTACGAGCAGTACTTC. Encoded protein: CASSLVGQAYEQYF. This chain connects TRBV7-9 to TRBJ2-7; D remains unclear. The CDR3 consists of 14 residues. Germline CDR1 is SEHNR and CDR2 is FQNEAQ (reference sequence). With 1 base removed from V and 2 bases from J, the gap between germline ends came to 9 bases.

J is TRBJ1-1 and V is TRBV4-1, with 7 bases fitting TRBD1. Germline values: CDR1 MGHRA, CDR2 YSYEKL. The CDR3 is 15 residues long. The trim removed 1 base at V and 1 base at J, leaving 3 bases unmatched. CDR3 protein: CASSQVGTANTEAFF. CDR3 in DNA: TGCGCCAGCAGCCAAGTAGGGACAGCGAACACTGAAGCTTTCTTT.